Shown below are 15 T cell receptor beta chains from a single sample sequenced in a study of blood T cell repertoires in COVID-19. Some clones are missing from TCRdb's copy, which holds only in-frame ones; the method was immunoSEQ multiplex PCR. The repertoire holds 200,000 to 250,000 clones, with more than 75% as singletons. The sequencing sample was made of peripheral blood. Receptor source: a woman aged 60-70 years who had recovered from COVID-19.

V usage is TRBV7-2 and J usage is TRBJ1-6; 9 nucleotides line up with TRBD1. The CDR3 covers 16 residues. Trimming took 5 bases from V and 6 from J; bases not matched to a gene: 8. Germline CDR1 SGHTA, CDR2 FQGNSA. The chain's CDR3 is CASSRAGTGLNSPLHF. The CDR3 coding sequence is TGTGCCAGCAGCCGCGCCGGGACAGGGCTTAATTCACCCCTCCACTTT. Supplemented by reference TRBV7-2 and TRBJ1-6, the full variable domain reads GAGVSQSPSNKVTEKGKDVELRCDPISGHTALYWYRQSLGQGLEFLIYFQGNSAPDKSGLPSDRFSAERTGGSVSTLTIQRTQQEDSAVYLCASSRAGTGLNSPLHFGNGTRLTVT.

This chain joins TRBV25-1 and TRBJ2-3; 10 positions match TRBD2. CDR3 length equals 18 residues. After removal of 1 base from V and 2 bases from J, the junction contained 9 bases not matched to a gene. Germline CDR1 reads MGHDK; CDR2 reads SYGVNS. CDR3 bases: TGTGCCAGCAGTGAATGGAAGTCTAGCGGGGGCCCCACAGATACGCAGTATTTT. Translating gives CASSEWKSSGGPTDTQYF.

The rearrangement joins TRBV13 to TRBJ2-1; the D gene is possibly TRBD1 (6 bases). Trimming pared 1 base from V and 4 bases from J, leaving 17 bases between. CDR3 length equals 17 residues. CDR1 is PRHDT, CDR2 FYEKMQ, per germline (reference sequence). In DNA, the CDR3 is TGTGCCAGCAGCTTAGCCCTCGGGACACTTTCTTACAATGAGCAGTTCTTC. It is translated as CASSLALGTLSYNEQFF.

This chain connects TRBV7-3 to TRBJ2-5, with D perhaps matching TRBD2 (5 bases). Trimming pared 6 bases from V and 5 bases from J, leaving 22 bases between. This CDR3 has 16 amino acids. Germline loops: CDR1 SGHTA, CDR2 FQGTGA. The CDR3 region has the DNA TGTGCCAGCAGTTTCAACTCGACCGATCGCGGGGAGACCCAGTACTTC. Encoded protein: CASSFNSTDRGETQYF.

V gene TRBV19 combines with J gene TRBJ1-4; 7 bases agree with TRBD1. Losses at the gene ends were 4 bases for V and 7 bases for J; bases not matched to a gene: 6. CDR1 and CDR2 (germline): LNHDA, SQIVND (reference sequence). CDR3 length: 14 residues. CDR3 protein: CASSTTGSGEKLFF. For the CDR3, the DNA is TGTGCCAGTAGTACGACAGGGTCGGGTGAAAAACTGTTTTTT.

The V gene is TRBV5-4, the J gene TRBJ1-1; TRBD1 might be the D (6 bases). Germline V gene sequence: CDR1 SGHNT, CDR2 YYREEE (reference sequence). The CDR3 loop spans 15 amino acids. Between the trimmed V and J ends, which lost 4 bases and 2 bases, there was a span of 15 bases. CDR3 sequence reads: CASSSTGSSNTEAFF. The CDR3 DNA follows: TGTGCCAGCAGCAGTACAGGGTCTTCAAACACTGAAGCTTTCTTT.

This clone came up a few times. This chain joins TRBV5-3 and TRBJ2-2, with TRBD2 matching over 13 bases. TRBV5-3 is sorted into the ORF group, with uncertain function. The CDR3 is 19 amino acids. With 0 bases clipped from V and 6 bases from J, the junction kept 11 bases outside the gene matches. The CDR3 DNA reads as TGTGCCAGAAGCTTGGCCGCACTAGCGGGGGGGCCAGTTCCCGGGGAGCTGTTTTTT. This gives the protein CARSLAALAGGPVPGELFF.

The chain joins TRBV4-2 to TRBJ2-7; TRBD1 matches at 10 bases. V shed 1 base and J 3 bases; nucleotides not matched to a gene: 9. The CDR3 spans 17 residues. Germline lookup yields CDR1 LGHNA and CDR2 YNFKEQ. CDR3 in amino acids: CASSQGKTGGIVYEQYF. DNA for the CDR3: TGTGCCAGCAGCCAAGGCAAGACAGGGGGCATTGTCTACGAGCAGTACTTC.

A single count supports this clone. The chain carries TRBV6-2 or TRBV6-3 and TRBJ1-5; 7 bases match TRBD1. CDR1 is MNHEY and CDR2 is SVGEGT in the germline V gene. With 6 bases clipped from V and 7 bases from J, the junction kept 9 bases outside the gene matches. The CDR3 is 14 amino acids. CDR3 coding DNA: TGTGCCAGCAGCAACAGGGGAATGGGGCAGCCCCAGCATTTT. Protein: CASSNRGMGQPQHF.

The chain is built from TRBV5-4 and TRBJ2-2; 7 nucleotides align to TRBD1. V lost 5 bases and J lost 2; bases outside the gene matches: 9. This CDR3 comprises 16 residues. In germline, CDR1 is SGHNT, CDR2 YYREEE (reference sequence). The CDR3 coding sequence is TGTGCCAGCAGGCTAAACAGGGGCGGAAACACCGGGGAGCTGTTTTTT. Its protein is CASRLNRGGNTGELFF.

The chain uses TRBV3-1 (or the pseudogene TRBV3-2) and TRBJ2-5, with 13 bases lining up with TRBD2. CDR1 and CDR2 (germline): LGHDT, YNNKEL (reference sequence). Unmatched junction bases numbered 3, after V lost 4 bases and J lost 1 base. The CDR3 is made up of 16 amino acids. The CDR3 is CASSPGLAGAQETQYF. The CDR3 bases are TGTGCCAGCAGCCCCGGACTAGCGGGGGCCCAAGAGACCCAGTACTTC.

The chain carries TRBV7-3 and TRBJ2-5, with D maybe TRBD2 (6 bases). The V end was cut by 1 base, the J end by 2 bases, with 11 bases between. Germline assignment: CDR1 SGHTA and CDR2 FQGTGA. CDR3 size: 15 residues. The CDR3 sequence is CASSLMAGLQETQYF. In DNA form, the CDR3 reads TGTGCCAGCAGCTTAATGGCGGGACTTCAAGAGACCCAGTACTTC.

This sequence joins TRBV18 and TRBJ2-2; D gene unclear. CDR1 and CDR2 from the germline V gene are KGHSH and LQKENI. CDR3 length: 11 amino acids. Between the trimmed V and J ends, which lost 6 bases and 8 bases, there was a span of 7 bases. In nucleotides, the CDR3 is TGTGCCAGCTCGTGGGCAGGGGAGCTGTTTTTT. Protein: CASSWAGELFF.

The chain combines TRBV7-2 with TRBJ1-2; no firm D call. Per germline, CDR1 SGHTA and CDR2 FQGNSA. V was shortened by 4 bases and J by 1 base, with 7 bases between the two germline ends. This CDR3 has 13 residues. The CDR3 reads CASSSGVNYGYTF. The CDR3 nucleotides read TGTGCCAGCAGCTCCGGAGTTAACTATGGCTACACCTTC.

This rearrangement joins TRBV11-2 to TRBJ2-1; 9 bases are a match to TRBD1. Trimming removed 4 bases from V and 4 bases from J; junction bases left unmatched: 5. Germline lookup yields CDR1 SGHAT and CDR2 FQNNGV. The CDR3 contains 15 residues. The CDR3 DNA reads TGTGCCAGCAGCTCCTCCGGGACAGGGTACAATGAGCAGTTCTTC. Its protein is CASSSSGTGYNEQFF.